This T cell receptor beta chain was obtained from a study of response to subunit inactivated influenza vaccine. MiXCR, run by TCRdb on the RT-PCR reads, gives a single entry per CDR3 protein. This sample yields fewer than 750,000 distinct CDR3 sequences, of which around 15% are seen a single time; around 10% belongs to the top ten. The CDR3 loop spans 13 amino acids. Losses at the gene ends were 8 bases for V and 5 bases for J; bases not matched to a gene: 6. The V and J genes are TRBV12-3 or TRBV12-4 and TRBJ2-3, with 8 positions matching TRBD2. The sample in question was PBMCs from blood, obtained 12 days after vaccination. The clonotype was recovered from a man in his forties or fifties who received an inactivated influenza vaccine. For the CDR3, the DNA is TGTGCCAGCCAGGGACTAGTGAAAGATACGCAGTATTTT. Translated, it gives CASQGLVKDTQYF.